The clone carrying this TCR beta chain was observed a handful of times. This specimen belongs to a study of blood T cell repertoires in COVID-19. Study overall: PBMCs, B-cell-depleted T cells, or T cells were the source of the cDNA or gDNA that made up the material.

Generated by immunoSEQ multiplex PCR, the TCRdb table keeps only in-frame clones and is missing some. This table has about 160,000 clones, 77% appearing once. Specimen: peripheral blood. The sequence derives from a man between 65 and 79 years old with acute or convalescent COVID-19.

CDR3 in amino acids: CASSRTSGPPEYEQYF. The CDR3 DNA follows: TGTGCCAGCAGCCGGACTAGCGGCCCCCCTGAATACGAGCAGTACTTC. J is TRBJ2-7 and V is TRBV5-4; TRBD2 agrees at 10 bases. V gave up 4 bases and J gave up 4 bases; unmatched junction bases: 11. The CDR3 is 16 residues long. The germline V gene encodes CDR1 SGHNT and CDR2 YYREEE (reference sequence). Looking up the rest from reference TRBV5-4 and TRBJ2-7 gives the full variable domain: ETGVTQSPTHLIKTRGQQVTLRCSSQSGHNTVSWYQQALGQGPQFIFQYYREEENGRGNFPPRFSGLQFPNYSSELNVNALELDDSALYLCASSRTSGPPEYEQYFGPGTRLTVT.